This T cell receptor beta chain appears in the sequencing data of a study of cytomegalovirus exposure and HLA in healthy donors. Study in general: Earlier, 100 million to 130 million unique TCR beta sequences were recovered from roughly 170 million T cells by an analysis. Points from the study as a whole: In a later analysis, V- and J-gene trimming of beta chains associated with a DCLRE1C missense variant, replicated independently.

The PCR had 60 Vbeta and 13 Jbeta primers. TCRdb's copy holds only in-frame clones and misses some; the assay was immunoSEQ multiplex PCR. The table has 110,000 to 150,000 clones, around 80% seen once. CDR1 and CDR2 from the germline V gene are MDHEN and SYDVKM. V shed 5 bases and J 2 bases; nucleotides not matched to a gene: 7. The CDR3 loop spans 16 amino acids. A remark on this clone: The antigen remains undetermined.

This sequence was found in a boy between 2 and 10 years old in good health and CMV-seronegative. Sequenced sample: PBMCs. The chain combines TRBV28 with TRBJ2-1; 9 nucleotides match TRBD2. In DNA, the CDR3 is TGTGCCAGCAGTCCCGCTCTAGCGGGGACCTACAATGAGCAGTTCTTC. Amino acid sequence: CASSPALAGTYNEQFF.